The clone carrying this TCR beta chain showed up many times. This sample is part of a study of T-cell reconstitution after alpha-beta-depleted transplantation in children. Preparation of the TCRbeta library involved a method that used unique molecular identifiers. TCRdb re-analysed the PCR reads in MiXCR, keeping a single row per CDR3 protein. The data show approximately 240,000 distinct CDR3 sequences, 9.7% seen once. Sample: PBMCs from the stem cell graft donor, taken from the stem cell graft. This receptor was obtained from a human donor who donated a stem cell graft to a child with SCID.

DNA of the CDR3: TGTGCCAGCAGCTCGGGACAGGGAGTGGGCAATCAGCCCCAGCATTTT. It codes for CASSSGQGVGNQPQHF. This chain uses TRBV7-2 with TRBJ1-5, with TRBD1 matching over 9 bases. The V and J ends lost 4 bases and 2 bases, in that order; junction bases with no gene match: 6. The V gene's germline CDR1 is SGHTA and CDR2 FQGNSA. The CDR3 totals 16 residues.